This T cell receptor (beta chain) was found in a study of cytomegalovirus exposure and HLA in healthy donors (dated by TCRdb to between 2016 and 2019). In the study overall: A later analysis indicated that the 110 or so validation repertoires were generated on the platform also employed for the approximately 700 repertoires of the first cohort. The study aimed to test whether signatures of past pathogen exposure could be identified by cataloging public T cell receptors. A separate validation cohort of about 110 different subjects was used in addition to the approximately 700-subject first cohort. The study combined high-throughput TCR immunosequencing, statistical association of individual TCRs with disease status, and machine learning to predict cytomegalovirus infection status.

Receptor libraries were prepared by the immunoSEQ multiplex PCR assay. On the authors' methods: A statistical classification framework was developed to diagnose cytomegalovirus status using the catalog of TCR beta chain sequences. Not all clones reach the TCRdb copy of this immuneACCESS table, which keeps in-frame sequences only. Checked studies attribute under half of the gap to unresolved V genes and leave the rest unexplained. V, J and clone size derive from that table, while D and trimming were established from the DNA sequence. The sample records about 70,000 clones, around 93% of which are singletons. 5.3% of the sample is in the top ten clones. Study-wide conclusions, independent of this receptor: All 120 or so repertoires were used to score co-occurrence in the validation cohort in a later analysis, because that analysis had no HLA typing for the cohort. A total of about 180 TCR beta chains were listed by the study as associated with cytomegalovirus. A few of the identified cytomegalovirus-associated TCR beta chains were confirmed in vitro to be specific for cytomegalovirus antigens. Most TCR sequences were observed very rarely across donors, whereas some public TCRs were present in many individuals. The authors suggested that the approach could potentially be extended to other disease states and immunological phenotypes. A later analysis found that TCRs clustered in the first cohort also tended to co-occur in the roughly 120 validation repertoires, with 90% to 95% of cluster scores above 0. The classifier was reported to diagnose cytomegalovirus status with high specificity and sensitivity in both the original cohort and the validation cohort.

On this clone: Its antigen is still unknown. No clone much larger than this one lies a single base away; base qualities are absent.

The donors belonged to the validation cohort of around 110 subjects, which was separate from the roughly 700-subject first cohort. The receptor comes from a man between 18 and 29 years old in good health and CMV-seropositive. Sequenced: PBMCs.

The DNA sequence is TGTGCCAGCAGTGACAGGGGGCTTGACGAGCAGTACTTC. This yields the protein CASSDRGLDEQYF. The chain employs TRBV2 and TRBJ2-7, with 8 central nucleotides matching TRBD1. CDR3 length: 13 amino acids, cysteine to phenylalanine. Only the CDR3 DNA is retained, 39 bases long and in frame from the first base. V lost 3 bases and J lost 5 bases, and the count of bases not matched to a germline gene is 3. CDR1 is given as SNHLY and CDR2 as FYNNEI, both from the germline V gene.